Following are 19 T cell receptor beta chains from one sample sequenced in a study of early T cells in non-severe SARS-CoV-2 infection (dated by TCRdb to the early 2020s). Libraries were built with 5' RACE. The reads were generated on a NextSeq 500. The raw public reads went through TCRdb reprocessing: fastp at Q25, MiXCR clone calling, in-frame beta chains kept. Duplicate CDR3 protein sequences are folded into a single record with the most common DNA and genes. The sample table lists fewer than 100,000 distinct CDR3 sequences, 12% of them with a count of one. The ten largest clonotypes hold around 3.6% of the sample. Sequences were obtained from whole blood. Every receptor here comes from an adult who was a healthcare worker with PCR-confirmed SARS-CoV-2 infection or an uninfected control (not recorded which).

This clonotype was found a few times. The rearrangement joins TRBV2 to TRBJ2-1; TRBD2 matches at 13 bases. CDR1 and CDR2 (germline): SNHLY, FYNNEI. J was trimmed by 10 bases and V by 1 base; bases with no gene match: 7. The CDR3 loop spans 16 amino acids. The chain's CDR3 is CASSEELAGGPVEQFF. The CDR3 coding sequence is TGTGCCAGCAGTGAAGAACTAGCGGGAGGGCCGGTCGAGCAGTTCTTC. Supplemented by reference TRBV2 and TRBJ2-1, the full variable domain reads EPEVTQTPSHQVTQMGQEVILRCVPISNHLYFYWYRQILGQKVEFLVSFYNNEISEKSEIFDDQFSVERPDGSNFTLKIRSTKLEDSAMYFCASSEELAGGPVEQFFGPGTRLTVL.

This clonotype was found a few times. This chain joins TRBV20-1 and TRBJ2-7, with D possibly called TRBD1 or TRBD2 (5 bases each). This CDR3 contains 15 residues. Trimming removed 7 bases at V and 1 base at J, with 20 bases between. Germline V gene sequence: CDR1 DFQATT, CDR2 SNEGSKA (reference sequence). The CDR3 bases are TGCAGTGTCGAAGCTACCGGGACGGGTTCCTACGAGCAGTACTTC. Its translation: CSVEATGTGSYEQYF.

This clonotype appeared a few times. DNA of the CDR3: TGTGCCAGCAGCTCCAGGACCAGAACCGGGGAGCTGTTTTTT. This codes for CASSSRTRTGELFF. The chain links TRBV9 to TRBJ2-2; D is unresolved. Germline assignment: CDR1 SGDLS and CDR2 YYNGEE. Trimming left V 4 bases short and J 5 bases short, with 12 bases between. The CDR3 has 14 amino acids.

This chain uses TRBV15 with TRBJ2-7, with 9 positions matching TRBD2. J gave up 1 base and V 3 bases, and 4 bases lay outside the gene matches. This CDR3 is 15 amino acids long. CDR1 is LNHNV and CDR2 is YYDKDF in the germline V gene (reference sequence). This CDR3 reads CATSSYSGGSYEQYF. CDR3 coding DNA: TGTGCCACCAGCAGCTATAGCGGGGGTTCCTACGAGCAGTACTTC.

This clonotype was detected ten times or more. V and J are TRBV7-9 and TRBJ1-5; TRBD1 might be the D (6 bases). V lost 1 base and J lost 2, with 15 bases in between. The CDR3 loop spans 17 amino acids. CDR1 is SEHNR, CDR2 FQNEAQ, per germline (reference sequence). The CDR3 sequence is CASSLGQGRGGNQPQHF. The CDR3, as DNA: TGTGCCAGCAGCTTAGGGCAGGGGCGCGGGGGCAATCAGCCCCAGCATTTT.

CDR3 nucleotides: TGCAGTGCTAGCCCTAACCGGGGGGGTCCTGACGAGCAGTACTTC. It codes for CSASPNRGGPDEQYF. The chain has TRBV20-1 and TRBJ2-7; 8 bases map to TRBD2. The CDR3 runs to 15 residues. The germline V gene encodes CDR1 DFQATT and CDR2 SNEGSKA (reference sequence). V shed 3 bases and J 5 bases; nucleotides not matched to a gene: 12.

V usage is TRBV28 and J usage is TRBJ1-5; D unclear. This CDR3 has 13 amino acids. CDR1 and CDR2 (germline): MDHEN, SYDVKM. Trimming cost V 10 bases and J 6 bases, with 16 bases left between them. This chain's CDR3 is CAIGLVRSQPQHF. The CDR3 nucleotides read TGTGCCATTGGGTTGGTGAGAAGTCAGCCCCAGCATTTT.

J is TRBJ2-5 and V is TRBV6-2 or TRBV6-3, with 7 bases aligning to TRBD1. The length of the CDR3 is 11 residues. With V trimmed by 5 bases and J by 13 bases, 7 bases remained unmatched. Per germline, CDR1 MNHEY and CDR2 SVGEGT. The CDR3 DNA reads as TGTGCCAGCAGTCCGCAGACAGGGAGGTACTTC. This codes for CASSPQTGRYF.

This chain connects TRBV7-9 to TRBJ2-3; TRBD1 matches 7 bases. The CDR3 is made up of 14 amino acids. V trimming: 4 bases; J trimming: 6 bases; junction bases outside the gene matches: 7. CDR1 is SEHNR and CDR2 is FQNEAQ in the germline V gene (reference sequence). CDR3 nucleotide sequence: TGTGCCAGCAGCTCGACAGGGATCCCTGATACGCAGTATTTT. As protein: CASSSTGIPDTQYF.

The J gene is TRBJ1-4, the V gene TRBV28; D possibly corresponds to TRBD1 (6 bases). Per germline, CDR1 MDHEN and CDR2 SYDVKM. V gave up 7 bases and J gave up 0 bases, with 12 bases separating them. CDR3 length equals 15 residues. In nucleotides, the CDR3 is TGTGCCAGCACCCTCGGACAGACAACTAATGAAAAACTGTTTTTT. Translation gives CASTLGQTTNEKLFF.

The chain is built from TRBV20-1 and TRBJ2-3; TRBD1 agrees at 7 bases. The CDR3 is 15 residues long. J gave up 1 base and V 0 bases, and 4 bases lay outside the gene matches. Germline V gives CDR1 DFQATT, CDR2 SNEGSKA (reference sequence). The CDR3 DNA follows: TGCAGTGCTAGAGAGAGGACAGGTGGCACAGATACGCAGTATTTT. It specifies CSARERTGGTDTQYF.

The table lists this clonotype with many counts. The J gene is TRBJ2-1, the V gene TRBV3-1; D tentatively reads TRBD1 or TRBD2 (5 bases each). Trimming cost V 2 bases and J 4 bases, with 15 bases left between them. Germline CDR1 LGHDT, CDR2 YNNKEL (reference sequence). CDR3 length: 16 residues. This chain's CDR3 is CASSQTPGTGYNEQFF. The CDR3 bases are TGTGCCAGCAGCCAAACTCCCGGGACGGGTTACAATGAGCAGTTCTTC.

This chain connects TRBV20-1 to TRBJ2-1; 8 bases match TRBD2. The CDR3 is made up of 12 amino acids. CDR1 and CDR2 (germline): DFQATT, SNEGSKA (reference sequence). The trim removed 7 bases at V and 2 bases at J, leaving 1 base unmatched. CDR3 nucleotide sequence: TGCAGTGGACTAGCGACCTACAATGAGCAGTTCTTC. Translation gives CSGLATYNEQFF.

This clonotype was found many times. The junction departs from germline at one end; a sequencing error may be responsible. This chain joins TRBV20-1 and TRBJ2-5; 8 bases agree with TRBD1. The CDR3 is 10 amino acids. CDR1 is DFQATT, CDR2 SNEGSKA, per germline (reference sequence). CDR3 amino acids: CSAGGDRLLF. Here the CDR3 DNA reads TGCAGTGCGGGCGGGGACAGGCTCCTCTTC.

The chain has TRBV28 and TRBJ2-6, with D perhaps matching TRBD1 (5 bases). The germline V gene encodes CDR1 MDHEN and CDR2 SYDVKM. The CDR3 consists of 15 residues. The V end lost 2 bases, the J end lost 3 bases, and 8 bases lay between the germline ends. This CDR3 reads CASSLQGGGANVLTF. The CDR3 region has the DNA TGTGCCAGCAGTTTACAGGGCGGTGGGGCCAACGTCCTGACTTTC.

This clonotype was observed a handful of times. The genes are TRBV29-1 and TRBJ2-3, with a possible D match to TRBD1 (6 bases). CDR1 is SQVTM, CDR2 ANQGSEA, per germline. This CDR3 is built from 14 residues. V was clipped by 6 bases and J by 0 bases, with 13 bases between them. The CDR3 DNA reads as TGCAGCGTGGGGACACGAGTTAGCACAGATACGCAGTATTTT. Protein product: CSVGTRVSTDTQYF.

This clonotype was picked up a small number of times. CDR3 bases: TGTGCCAGCAGCTTGAGGGTTAGCTCCTACGAGCAGTACTTC. It yields the protein CASSLRVSSYEQYF. The chain recombines TRBV5-6 with TRBJ2-7, with no clear D. Germline assignment: CDR1 SGHDT and CDR2 YYEEEE. Deletions cut 1 base from V and 0 bases from J, with 8 bases between. The CDR3 has 14 residues.

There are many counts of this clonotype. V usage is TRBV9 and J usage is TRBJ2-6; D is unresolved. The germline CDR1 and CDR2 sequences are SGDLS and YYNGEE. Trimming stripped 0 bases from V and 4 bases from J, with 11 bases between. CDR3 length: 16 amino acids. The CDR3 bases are TGTGCCAGCAGCGTAGCACCCCCGAGGGGGGCCAACGTCCTGACTTTC. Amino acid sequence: CASSVAPPRGANVLTF.

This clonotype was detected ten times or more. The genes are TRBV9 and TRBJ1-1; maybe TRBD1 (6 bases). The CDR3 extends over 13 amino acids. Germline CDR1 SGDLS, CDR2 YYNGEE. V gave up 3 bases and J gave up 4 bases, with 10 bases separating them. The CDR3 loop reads CASSAGGPTEAFF. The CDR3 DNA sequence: TGTGCCAGCAGCGCCGGGGGCCCCACTGAAGCTTTCTTT.